The 4 T cell receptor beta chains listed next were all sequenced from one sample in a study of blood T cell repertoires in COVID-19. Method: immunoSEQ multiplex PCR; TCRdb's copy keeps in-frame clones and lacks some. The data contain 200,000 to 300,000 clones, 86% of them singletons. The sample taken for sequencing was peripheral blood. These receptors were taken from a man between 60 and 70 years old with acute or convalescent COVID-19.

This clone was seen a single time. CDR3 protein: CASSVATSYEQYF. DNA for the CDR3: TGCGCCAGCAGCGTCGCGACATCCTACGAGCAGTACTTC. This rearrangement joins TRBV5-1 to TRBJ2-7; D unresolved. Germline-derived CDR1 and CDR2 are SGHRS and YFSETQ. The V gene lost 4 bases and the J gene lost 1 base, with 9 bases spanning the gap. The CDR3 consists of 13 residues.

The V gene is TRBV28, the J gene TRBJ1-2, with D unresolved. V lost 6 bases, J lost 6 bases, and 17 bases lay in between. The CDR3 totals 14 residues. Germline values: CDR1 MDHEN, CDR2 SYDVKM. The CDR3 protein is CASRYTNTRDGYTF. The CDR3 nucleotides read TGTGCCAGCAGGTACACTAATACTCGGGATGGCTACACCTTC.

The chain uses TRBV7-9 and TRBJ2-3, with 7 bases identical to TRBD1. With 5 bases clipped from V and 2 bases from J, the junction kept 10 bases outside the gene matches. The CDR3 loop spans 16 amino acids. The germline V gene has CDR1 SEHNR and CDR2 FQNEAQ (reference sequence). CDR3 sequence (DNA): TGTGCCAGCAGCCTGTTGGGACAGCAAATCACAGATACGCAGTATTTT. This codes for CASSLLGQQITDTQYF.

The V gene is TRBV3-1 (or the pseudogene TRBV3-2), the J gene TRBJ2-7; 10 bases are shared with TRBD1. CDR1 is LGHDT, CDR2 YNNKEL, per germline (reference sequence). The CDR3 is 17 amino acids. V shed 2 bases, J shed 7 bases, and the junction held 14 bases outside the gene matches. The CDR3 is CASSQMTPGQGSYEQYF. CDR3 DNA sequence: TGTGCCAGCAGCCAAATGACGCCGGGACAGGGGTCTTATGAGCAGTACTTC.